A selection of T cell receptor beta chains follows, all from one sample in a study of shared clonotypes between healthy human individuals. Some clones are missing from TCRdb's copy, which holds only in-frame ones; the method was immunoSEQ multiplex PCR. The profile shows more than 2 million clones, 85% to 95% of them singletons. Source material: naive CD4+ T cells sorted from blood. These receptors were obtained from a man between 18 and 29 years old in good health. Each CDR3 is given with its conserved first and last residue. Fields, in order: clone size, J gene, D gene, V gene, CDR3 DNA, CDR3 protein. The D gene is left open where the match is weak. Not every row has a clone size; where given, it reads once, few, many or a size class.

.,TRBJ1-6,.,TRBV30,TGTGCCTGGAGGTCCAGTGAGAATTCACCCCTCCACTTT,CAWRSSENSPLHF
once,TRBJ2-1,TRBD2,TRBV5-5,TGTGCCAGCAGCCTCGGACTAGCGTCCTACAATGAGCAGTTCTTC,CASSLGLASYNEQFF
.,TRBJ2-2,.,TRBV5-1,TGCGCCAGCAGCCCGGGCGGGGAGCTGTTTTTT,CASSPGGELFF
.,TRBJ2-5,.,TRBV28,TGTGCCAGCAGTTTAGCGGAGACCCAGTACTTC,CASSLAETQYF
.,TRBJ2-1,.,TRBV4-3,TGCGCCAGCAGCCTCTTTAGTTATGACAATGAGCAGTTCTTC,CASSLFSYDNEQFF
.,TRBJ1-1,.,TRBV5-1,TGCGCCAGCAGCCGGGCGGGGCAGACGAACACTGAAGCTTTCTTT,CASSRAGQTNTEAFF
.,TRBJ2-3,TRBD1,TRBV7-2,TGTGCCAGCAGCGAGACAGGGAGAGATACGCAGTATTTT,CASSETGRDTQYF
.,TRBJ1-6,.,TRBV5-1,TGCGCCAGCAGCTTGGATGTCAGGGCTAATTCACCCCTCCACTTT,CASSLDVRANSPLHF
.,TRBJ2-3,.,TRBV10-3,TGTGCCATCACCTCCGGCGCAGATACGCAGTATTTT,CAITSGADTQYF
.,TRBJ2-1,.,TRBV5-1,TGCGCCAGCAGCTTGGCCGGGAGTTCCTACAATGAGCAGTTCTTC,CASSLAGSSYNEQFF
many,TRBJ2-7,.,TRBV6-4,TGTGCCACCTTTGATCGGGGTGGGGCCGAGCAGTACTTC,CATFDRGGAEQYF
once,TRBJ2-7,.,TRBV28,TGTGCCACCAGCTCGGGGACGGCATTCTACGAGCAGTACTTC,CATSSGTAFYEQYF
.,TRBJ2-7,TRBD1,TRBV6-6,TGTGCCAGCAGTTACCCGGGACAGTCCTACGAGCAGTACTTC,CASSYPGQSYEQYF
.,TRBJ2-3,.,TRBV7-3,TGTGCCAGCAGCTTCCGAGGACAGAGCACAGATACGCAGTATTTT,CASSFRGQSTDTQYF
once,TRBJ2-3,.,TRBV11-2,TGTGCCAGCAGCTTAAACGGAGTAGCGACAGATACGCAGTATTTT,CASSLNGVATDTQYF
.,TRBJ1-1,.,TRBV6-5,TGTGCCAGCAGTTACGCGTGGGGCACTGAAGCTTTCTTT,CASSYAWGTEAFF
.,TRBJ2-2,.,TRBV11-3,TGTGCCAGCAGCTTGGGCCCCGGGGAGCTGTTTTTT,CASSLGPGELFF
.,TRBJ2-3,.,TRBV5-4,TGTGCCAGCAGCTTGAGAGGGGAACGGCCAGATACGCAGTATTTT,CASSLRGERPDTQYF
once,TRBJ2-2,TRBD2,TRBV30,TGTGCCTGGAAGACTAGCGGGGGCGTAAGAGCTGGGGAGCTGTTTTTT,CAWKTSGGVRAGELFF
.,TRBJ2-1,TRBD2,TRBV4-1,TGCGCCAGCAGCTCCCGAGATGATACGACTAGCGGGAGGATTATGGAACAGTTCTTC,CASSSRDDTTSGRIMEQFF
once,TRBJ2-5,TRBD2,TRBV9,TGTGCCAGCACCTTCGCAGCGGGAGGGCAGGGGGAGACCCAGTACTTC,CASTFAAGGQGETQYF
.,TRBJ2-7,TRBD1,TRBV30,TGTGCCTGGAGTGTAATTGGACAGGGTCAAGGTGTGCAGTACTTC,CAWSVIGQGQGVQYF
.,TRBJ1-5,TRBD1,TRBV19,TGTGCCAGCCTACAGGGGGCTGGGAGCAATCAGCCCCAGCATTTT,CASLQGAGSNQPQHF
.,TRBJ2-2,.,TRBV5-1,TGCGCCAGCAGCTCCTCGCAGGCGAACACCGGGGAGCTGTTTTTT,CASSSSQANTGELFF
.,TRBJ2-4,.,TRBV30,TGTGCCTGGAGTGTTGGACAGAAAAGGAACATTCAGTACTTC,CAWSVGQKRNIQYF
.,TRBJ2-7,.,TRBV6-5,TGTGCCAGCAGCCCGAACTGGTCATTCGAGCAGTACTTC,CASSPNWSFEQYF
.,TRBJ2-3,.,TRBV2,TGTGCCAGCAGTGATCGAGGGGGGGCAGATACGCAGTATTTT,CASSDRGGADTQYF
.,TRBJ2-1,.,TRBV5-4,TGTGCCAGCAGCGGTCTCCCTAGCTCCAATGAGCAGTTCTTC,CASSGLPSSNEQFF
.,TRBJ2-7,.,TRBV28,TGTGCCAGCAGTTCCCGAATTAAGGGTGAGCAGTACTTC,CASSSRIKGEQYF
.,TRBJ1-4,.,TRBV19,TGTGCCAGTAGTGAACGTCCAACTAATGAAAAACTGTTTTTT,CASSERPTNEKLFF
.,TRBJ1-1,.,TRBV10-3,TGTGCCATCAGTGAACTTGGGGGCCGAGCTTTCTTT,CAISELGGRAFF
.,TRBJ2-7,TRBD1,TRBV6-5,TGTGCCAGCAGTTACGTCGGACAGGGCTCCTACGAGCAGTACTTC,CASSYVGQGSYEQYF
.,TRBJ1-2,TRBD1,TRBV6-5,TGTGCCAGCAGTTCACCCCGGACAGGGAACTATGGCTACACCTTC,CASSSPRTGNYGYTF
.,TRBJ2-7,.,TRBV5-1,TGCGCCAGCAGCTTGGGATTAGGCCTCGAGCAGTACTTC,CASSLGLGLEQYF
.,TRBJ2-7,.,TRBV10-3,TGTGCCATCAGTGAGTCGACGAGTCAGGGGAAAAGCTACGAGCAGTACTTC,CAISESTSQGKSYEQYF
.,TRBJ2-5,.,TRBV2,TGTGCCAGCAGCGAACAGAAAGAGACCCAGTACTTC,CASSEQKETQYF
once,TRBJ2-2,TRBD1,TRBV2,TGTGCCAGCAGGGGGACAGGATACACCGGGGAGCTGTTTTTT,CASRGTGYTGELFF
once,TRBJ2-7,.,TRBV5-1,TGCGCCAGCAGCCCCTCCCCGGAATTCCCCTACGAGCAGTACTTC,CASSPSPEFPYEQYF
.,TRBJ2-7,.,TRBV10-3,TGTGCCATCAGTGAGTCTGCGGGACTGATCGGTCCGTACTTC,CAISESAGLIGPYF
.,TRBJ1-2,.,TRBV2,TGTGCCAGCAGTGAAGCTAACAGGAACTATGGCTACACCTTC,CASSEANRNYGYTF